This TCR beta chain was sequenced in a study of identical twins. Study-level points and caveats: Out-of-frame alpha sequences common to twins were enriched for low generation probability. Part of the zero-insertion signal could reflect confounding by invariant MAIT and iNKT cells.

V gave up 1 base and J gave up 2 bases, with 15 bases separating them. The CDR3 is 16 residues long. In germline, CDR1 is LGHNA, CDR2 YNFKEQ. This clonotype came up a few times. Its specificity is not known. MiXCR was run by TCRdb on the 5' RACE reads, yielding one entry per CDR3 protein. Of approximately 410,000 distinct CDR3 sequences listed, roughly 18% are singletons. The source material was naive T cells sorted from blood. This sequence originates from a man aged 45-65 years in good health. V gene TRBV4-2 combines with J gene TRBJ2-7; a weak D match, TRBD1 (5 bases). The CDR3 bases are TGTGCCAGCAGCCAAGGTGTGACAGTAAACACCTACGAGCAGTACTTC. Amino acids: CASSQGVTVNTYEQYF.